This TCR beta chain appears in the sequencing data of a study of T-cell memory formation after mild COVID-19. Using constant-segment primers, 5'RACE produced TCR alpha and TCR beta cDNA libraries carrying sample barcodes and UMIs. Each CDR3 protein gets one entry after TCRdb re-called the 5' RACE reads with MiXCR. The table shows 150,000 to 200,000 distinct CDR3 sequences, with 20% to 25% occurring only once. V lost 3 bases, J lost 11 bases, and 13 bases lay in between. The germline V gene encodes CDR1 SQVTM and CDR2 ANQGSEA. This CDR3 is built from 12 residues. Notes on the study in general: Cross-reactive memory seemingly joined, as some responding clones were found in pre-infection memory. CD4/CD8 balance held among clones contracting day 15 to 85, and later expanders leaned CD4+.

On this clonotype itself: Its target is unknown.

The chain carries TRBV29-1 and TRBJ1-4; no definite D call. The receptor was isolated from an adult woman who had mild COVID-19 (a few samples of this study predate the infection). Cell type and time point are not known. The sample consisted of PBMCs or a T cell subset sorted from them (not recorded which). The CDR3 loop reads CSVESTEPKLFF. CDR3 nucleotide sequence: TGCAGCGTTGAGTCGACGGAACCGAAACTGTTTTTT.